Listed below are T cell receptor beta chains from one sample, sequenced in a study of blood T cell repertoires in COVID-19. The method was immunoSEQ multiplex PCR; TCRdb's version includes in-frame clones alone and lacks a portion of them. Altogether 200,000 to 250,000 clones are present, more than 75% being singletons, with the ten largest covering 7.1%. The specimen sequenced was peripheral blood. Every receptor here comes from a woman aged 70-85 years with active or convalescent COVID-19. The CDR3 runs from the conserved cysteine through the conserved F or W. A D gene is named only where the DNA matches it firmly. Some rows have no size entry. The others give once, few or many, or a class for an expanded clone.

.	TRBV11-3	TRBJ1-2	.	CASSPRRQVMGTNYGYTF	TGTGCCAGCAGCCCCCGGAGGCAGGTAATGGGGACTAACTATGGCTACACCTTC
.	TRBV7-9	TRBJ1-1	.	CASSPDIFWTEAFF	TGTGCCAGCAGCCCGGACATCTTTTGGACTGAAGCTTTCTTT
few	TRBV6-1	TRBJ2-7	TRBD2	CASSELAGAYEQYF	TGTGCCAGCAGTGAGCTAGCGGGGGCTTACGAGCAGTACTTC
.	TRBV4-2	TRBJ2-6	.	CASSQDISPGQPGANVLTF	TGTGCCAGCAGCCAAGATATATCTCCCGGACAGCCAGGGGCCAACGTCCTGACTTTC
few	TRBV6-2/TRBV6-3	TRBJ1-2	.	CASSDTGNYGYTF	TGTGCCAGCAGTGATACAGGGAACTATGGCTACACCTTC
.	TRBV11-2	TRBJ2-1	TRBD2	CASSARLAGGDEQFF	TGTGCCAGCAGCGCACGACTAGCGGGGGGTGATGAGCAGTTCTTC
few	TRBV6-5	TRBJ1-1	.	CASSYGHTEAFF	TGTGCCAGCAGTTACGGGCACACTGAAGCTTTCTTT
.	TRBV19	TRBJ1-2	.	CATSRDYGYTF	TGTGCCACCTCCCGAGACTATGGCTACACCTTC
.	TRBV7-9	TRBJ1-1	.	CASSWTREGTEAFF	TGTGCCAGCAGCTGGACAAGGGAAGGCACTGAAGCTTTCTTT
.	TRBV7-6	TRBJ1-1	.	CASSPKGEGTEAFF	TGTGCCAGCAGCCCGAAGGGGGAGGGAACTGAAGCTTTCTTT
.	TRBV27	TRBJ1-4	TRBD1	CASSFSRTGGEKLFF	TGTGCCAGCAGTTTTAGCAGAACAGGGGGTGAAAAACTGTTTTTT
.	TRBV25-1	TRBJ1-6	.	CASSRGGPYNSPLHF	TGTGCCAGCTCCCGGGGGGGACCCTATAATTCACCCCTCCACTTT
.	TRBV5-5	TRBJ2-7	TRBD2	CASSLGPWGGPSYEQYF	TGTGCCAGCAGCTTGGGCCCCTGGGGGGGTCCATCCTACGAGCAGTACTTC
.	TRBV7-2	TRBJ2-3	TRBD2	CASSLVGGRATDTQYF	TGTGCCAGCAGCTTAGTTGGGGGGAGGGCCACAGATACGCAGTATTTT
.	TRBV27	TRBJ1-2	TRBD1	CASSGTAQYYGYTF	TGTGCCAGCAGTGGGACAGCTCAATACTATGGCTACACCTTC
few	TRBV19	TRBJ1-1	.	CASSLDGLNTEAFF	TGTGCCAGTAGTCTGGACGGACTTAACACTGAAGCTTTCTTT
.	TRBV7-2	TRBJ1-4	.	CASSQGPPGLNEKLFF	TGTGCCAGCAGCCAGGGGCCTCCGGGGCTTAATGAAAAACTGTTTTTT
.	TRBV19	TRBJ1-6	TRBD1	CASSVGRGLQISPLHF	TGTGCCTCGTCGGTGGGCAGGGGGCTTCAAATATCACCCCTCCACTTT
few	TRBV4-3	TRBJ1-2	.	CASSQAYRSYGYTF	TGCGCCAGCAGCCAAGCGTACAGGTCCTATGGCTACACCTTC
.	TRBV7-6	TRBJ2-2	TRBD1	CASSETGNGELFF	TGTGCCAGCAGCGAGACAGGGAACGGGGAGCTGTTTTTT
once	TRBV5-4	TRBJ2-3	.	CASSPPRVSTDTQYF	TGTGCCAGCAGCCCGCCCCGGGTGAGCACAGATACGCAGTATTTT
.	TRBV2	TRBJ1-2	.	CASSVDSFGGYTF	TGTGCCAGCAGTGTGGACAGCTTCGGAGGCTACACCTTC
once	TRBV9	TRBJ2-1	.	CASSVLGDFRYNEQFF	TGTGCCAGCAGCGTCCTGGGGGACTTCCGCTACAATGAGCAGTTCTTC
.	TRBV4-3	TRBJ1-2	TRBD1	CASSQRDRQGYTF	TGCGCCAGCAGCCAAAGGGACAGGCAAGGCTACACCTTC
.	TRBV19	TRBJ1-4	.	CASSRLGWEKLFF	TGTGCCAGTAGTCGACTCGGGTGGGAAAAACTGTTTTTT
.	TRBV19	TRBJ2-3	TRBD2	CASSISSGEVTDTQYF	TGTGCCAGTAGTATCTCTAGCGGGGAAGTCACAGATACGCAGTATTTT
.	TRBV5-6	TRBJ1-2	.	CASSLQGGSYGYTF	TGTGCCAGCAGCTTACAGGGAGGGTCCTATGGCTACACCTTC
.	TRBV9	TRBJ1-6	.	CASSVGGGAYNSPLHF	TGTGCCAGCAGCGTAGGGGGGGGCGCGTATAATTCACCCCTCCACTTT
.	TRBV10-1	TRBJ1-2	.	CASSPGANYGYTF	TGCGCCAGCAGTCCAGGGGCTAACTATGGCTACACCTTC